This entry concerns a single T cell receptor beta chain. The antigen is not known. The record originates from a study of T cell responses to AZD1222 COVID-19 vaccine. General study findings and limits: Mostly white British, mostly female donors; authors suggested clonal diversity may be underestimated. A reported finding is that nearly half of spike-specific TCRs target unmutated variant regions. Breadth and depth of Spike-specific TCRs rose after two AZD1222 doses.

The CDR3 runs 15 residues. From germline, CDR1 is SGHRS and CDR2 YFSETQ. Trimming pared 4 bases from V and 0 bases from J, leaving 11 bases between. Method: immunoSEQ multiplex PCR; TCRdb's copy keeps in-frame clones and lacks some. The table lists 55,000 to 75,000 clones, around nine tenths of them singletons. This specimen was peripheral blood, taken on day 0 of AZD1222 vaccination. V and J are TRBV5-1 and TRBJ1-3; a possible D gene is TRBD1 (6 bases). This clonotype was obtained from an adult in good health. CDR3 DNA: TGCGCCAGCAGCCCGGGACACCTCTCTGGAAACACCATATATTTT. Amino acids: CASSPGHLSGNTIYF.